This T cell receptor beta chain derives from a study of T cell responses to AZD1222 COVID-19 vaccine. Study results and caveats: The donor cohort was predominantly white British with a female majority, and clonal diversity may have been underestimated. Without day 14 samples, only post-peak T cell repertoires were studied. Spike-specific TCR breadth and depth were elevated following two AZD1222 doses.

Note on this clone: As yet, its antigen is unknown.

Clones were read by immunoSEQ multiplex PCR, and TCRdb kept only the in-frame ones, dropping some. This sample has more than 150,000 clones, with approximately 90% found just once. Germline loops: CDR1 SGHTA, CDR2 FQGNSA. The CDR3 contains 16 residues. V lost 2 bases and J lost 0, with 11 bases in between. The rearrangement links TRBV7-2 to TRBJ2-1; D not resolved. Sequencing was performed on peripheral blood, taken on day 0 of AZD1222 vaccination. This clonotype originated in an adult in good health. The DNA of the CDR3 is TGTGCCAGCAGCTTACATCTGTCGAGCTCCTACAATGAGCAGTTCTTC. Protein product: CASSLHLSSSYNEQFF.